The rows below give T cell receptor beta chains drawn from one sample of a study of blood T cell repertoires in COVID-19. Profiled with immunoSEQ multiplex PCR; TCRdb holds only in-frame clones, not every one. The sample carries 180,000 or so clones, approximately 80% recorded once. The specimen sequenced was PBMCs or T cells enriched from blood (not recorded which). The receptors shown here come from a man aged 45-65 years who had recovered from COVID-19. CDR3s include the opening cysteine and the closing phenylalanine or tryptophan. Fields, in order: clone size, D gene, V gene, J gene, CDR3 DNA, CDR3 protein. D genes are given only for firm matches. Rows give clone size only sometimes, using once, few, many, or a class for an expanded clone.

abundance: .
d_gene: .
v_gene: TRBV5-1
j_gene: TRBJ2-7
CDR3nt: TGCGCCAGCAGCTTGGATGGTCCGAGCTCCTACGAGCAGTACTTC
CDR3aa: CASSLDGPSSYEQYF

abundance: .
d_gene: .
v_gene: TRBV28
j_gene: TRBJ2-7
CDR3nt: TGTGCCAGCAGTACCCAGACAGCAGCCTACGAGCAGTACTTC
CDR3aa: CASSTQTAAYEQYF

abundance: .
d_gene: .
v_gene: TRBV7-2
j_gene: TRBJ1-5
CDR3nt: TGTGCCAGCCGATTGGGAAGCGGCGGTCAGCCCCAGCATTTT
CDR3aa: CASRLGSGGQPQHF

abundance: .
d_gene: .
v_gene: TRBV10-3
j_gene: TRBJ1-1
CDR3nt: TGTGCCATCGGGCGGACAGAAAAGAACACTGAAGCTTTCTTT
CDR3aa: CAIGRTEKNTEAFF

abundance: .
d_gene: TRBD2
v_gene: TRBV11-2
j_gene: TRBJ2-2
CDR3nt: TGTGCCAGCAGCTCAGGATTCGGGGCGAGCGGGAGCGCCGGGGAGCTGTTTTTT
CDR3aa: CASSSGFGASGSAGELFF

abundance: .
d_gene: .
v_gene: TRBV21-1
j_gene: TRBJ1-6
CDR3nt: TGTGCCAGCTCCAGGGGTACTTCACCCCTCCACTTT
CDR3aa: CASSRGTSPLHF

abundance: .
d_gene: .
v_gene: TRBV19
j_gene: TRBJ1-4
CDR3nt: TGTGCCAGTAGGTTCCAGGGCGTAGAGGAACTGTTTTTT
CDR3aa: CASRFQGVEELFF

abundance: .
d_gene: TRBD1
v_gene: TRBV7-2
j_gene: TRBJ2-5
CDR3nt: TGTGCCAGCAGCATTACAGGGGGCGTCGGCGAGACCCAGTACTTC
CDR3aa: CASSITGGVGETQYF

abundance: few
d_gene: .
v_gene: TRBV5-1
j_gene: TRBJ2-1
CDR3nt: TGCGCCAGCAGCACTGGGGGACTCTCGCCCTACAATGAGCAGTTCTTC
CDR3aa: CASSTGGLSPYNEQFF

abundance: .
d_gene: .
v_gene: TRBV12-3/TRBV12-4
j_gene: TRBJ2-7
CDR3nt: TGTGCCAGCAGTTTAAACCCCCGAGGGGAGCAGTACTTC
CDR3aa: CASSLNPRGEQYF

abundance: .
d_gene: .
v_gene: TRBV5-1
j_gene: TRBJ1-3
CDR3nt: TGCGCCAGCAGCTTTTCCGACACTCTCTCTGGAAACACCATATATTTT
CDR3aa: CASSFSDTLSGNTIYF

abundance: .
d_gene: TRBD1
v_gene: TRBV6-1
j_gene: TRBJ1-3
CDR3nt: TGTGCCAGCAGTGACCAGGGACAGGGGTTCTCTGGAAACACCATATATTTT
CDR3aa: CASSDQGQGFSGNTIYF

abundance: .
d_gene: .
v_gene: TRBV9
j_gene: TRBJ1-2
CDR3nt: TGTGCCAGCAGCGTAGGGACGGGAAACTATGGCTACACCTTC
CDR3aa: CASSVGTGNYGYTF

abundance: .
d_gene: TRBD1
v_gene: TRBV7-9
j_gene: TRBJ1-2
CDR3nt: TGTGCCAGCAGCTTAGAGGGGGCGGATGGCTACACCTTC
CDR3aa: CASSLEGADGYTF

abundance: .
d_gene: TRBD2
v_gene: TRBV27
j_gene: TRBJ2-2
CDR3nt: TGTGCCACCGCAAAAATAGGACTAGCGGGGGTTACCGGGGAGCTGTTTTTT
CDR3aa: CATAKIGLAGVTGELFF

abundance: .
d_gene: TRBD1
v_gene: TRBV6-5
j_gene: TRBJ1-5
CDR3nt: TGTGCCAGCAGAGTCACCACAGGGGAGGAACAGCCCCAGCATTTT
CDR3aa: CASRVTTGEEQPQHF

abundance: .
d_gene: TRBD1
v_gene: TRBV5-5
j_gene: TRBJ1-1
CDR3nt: TGTGCCAGCACCTACCTGGGGACAGGGGTGAACACTGAAGCTTTCTTT
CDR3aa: CASTYLGTGVNTEAFF

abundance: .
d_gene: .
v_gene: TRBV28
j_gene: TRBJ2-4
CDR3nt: TGTGCCAGCTGGGCAAGGCAGGGGACAAACATTCAGTACTTC
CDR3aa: CASWARQGTNIQYF

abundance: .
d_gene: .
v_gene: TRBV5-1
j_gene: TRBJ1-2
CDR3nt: TGCGCCAGCAGCTCAGAGGCTAACTATGGCTACACCTTC
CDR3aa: CASSSEANYGYTF

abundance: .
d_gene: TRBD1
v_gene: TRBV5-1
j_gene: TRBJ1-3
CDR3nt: TGCGCCAGCAGCCCGGACAGGGGGCTAAACTCTGGAAACACCATATATTTT
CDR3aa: CASSPDRGLNSGNTIYF

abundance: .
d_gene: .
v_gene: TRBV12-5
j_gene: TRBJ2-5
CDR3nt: TGTGCTAGTGGTTTGCACGTAACTGAGACCCAGTACTTC
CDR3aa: CASGLHVTETQYF

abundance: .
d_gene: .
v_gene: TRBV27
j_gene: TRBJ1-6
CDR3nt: TGTGCCAGCACCTTCGATGGGGGGTCTTCACCCCTCCACTTT
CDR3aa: CASTFDGGSSPLHF

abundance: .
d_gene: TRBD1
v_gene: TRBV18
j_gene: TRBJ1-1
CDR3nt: TGTGCCAGCTCACCGCCGCCCGGGACAGGGACTGAAGCTTTCTTT
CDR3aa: CASSPPPGTGTEAFF

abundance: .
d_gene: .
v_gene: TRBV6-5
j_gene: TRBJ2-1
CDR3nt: TGTGCCAGCAGTACGGACAGTACCAATGAGCAGTTCTTC
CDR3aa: CASSTDSTNEQFF

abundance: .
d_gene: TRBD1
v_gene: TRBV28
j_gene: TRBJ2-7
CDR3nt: TGTGCCAGCCAAAAGGACAGGGTGTCCTACGAGCAGTACTTC
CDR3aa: CASQKDRVSYEQYF

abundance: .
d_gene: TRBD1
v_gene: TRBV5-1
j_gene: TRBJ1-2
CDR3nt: TGCGCCAGCACCCGAGCGTGGGACAGCCCGCACTATGGCTACACCTTC
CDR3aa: CASTRAWDSPHYGYTF

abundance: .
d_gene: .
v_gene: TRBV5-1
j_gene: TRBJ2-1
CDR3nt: TGCGCCAGCACAGTCTCCTACAATGAGCAGTTCTTC
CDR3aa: CASTVSYNEQFF

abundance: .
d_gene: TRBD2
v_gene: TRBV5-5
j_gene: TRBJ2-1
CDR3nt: TGTGCCAGCAGCTTGACTAGCGGGGGGGCTATTGAGCAGTTCTTC
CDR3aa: CASSLTSGGAIEQFF

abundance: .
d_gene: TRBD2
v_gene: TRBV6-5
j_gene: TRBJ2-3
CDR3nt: TGTGCCAGCAGTACTAGCGGGGGGGCAGATACGCAGTATTTT
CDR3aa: CASSTSGGADTQYF

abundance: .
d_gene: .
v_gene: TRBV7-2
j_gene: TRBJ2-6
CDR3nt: TGTGCCAGCAGCTTAGGTCATTCCAGCTCTGGGGCCAACGTCCTGACTTTC
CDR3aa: CASSLGHSSSGANVLTF

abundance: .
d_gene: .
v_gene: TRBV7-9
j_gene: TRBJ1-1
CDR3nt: TGTGCCAGCAGCTTCCAAGGGGGGGTAAGACCTGAAGCTTTCTTT
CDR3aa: CASSFQGGVRPEAFF

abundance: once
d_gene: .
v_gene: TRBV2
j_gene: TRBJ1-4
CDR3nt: TGTGCCAGCAGTGCCACAGAGTCTAATGAAAAACTGTTTTTT
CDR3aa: CASSATESNEKLFF

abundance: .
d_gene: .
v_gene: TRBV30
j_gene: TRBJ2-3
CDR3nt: TGTGCCTGGAGTTCCCTCGTGTATTTT
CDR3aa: CAWSSLVYF

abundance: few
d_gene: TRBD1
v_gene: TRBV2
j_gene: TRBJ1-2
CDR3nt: TGTGCCAGCAGGGACAGGGAGGACTATGGCTACACCTTC
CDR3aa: CASRDREDYGYTF

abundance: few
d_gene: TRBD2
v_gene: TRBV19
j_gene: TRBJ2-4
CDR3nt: TGTGCCAGTAGTTTTAGTTGGACTAGCGGGAACAGCGATCTAGCCAAAAACATTCAGTACTTC
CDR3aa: CASSFSWTSGNSDLAKNIQYF

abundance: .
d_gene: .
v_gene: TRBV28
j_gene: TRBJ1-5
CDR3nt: TGTGCCAGCAATTCAGTGGATCAGCCCCAGCATTTT
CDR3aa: CASNSVDQPQHF

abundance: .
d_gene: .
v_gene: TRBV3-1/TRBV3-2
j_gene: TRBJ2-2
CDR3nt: TGTGCCAGCAGCCAAGATTGGAGGGGGCCCGCCGATGACACCGGGGAGCTGTTTTTT
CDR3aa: CASSQDWRGPADDTGELFF

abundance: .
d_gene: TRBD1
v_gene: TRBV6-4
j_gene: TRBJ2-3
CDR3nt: TGTGCCAGCAGTGAGACAGGGGGTAGAGATACGCAGTATTTT
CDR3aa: CASSETGGRDTQYF

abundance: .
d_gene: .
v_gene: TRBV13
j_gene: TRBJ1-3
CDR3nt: TGTGCCAGCAGCCAAAACAGGGCCGCTGGAAACACCATATATTTT
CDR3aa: CASSQNRAAGNTIYF

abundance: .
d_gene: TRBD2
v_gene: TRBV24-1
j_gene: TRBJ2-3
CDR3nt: TGTGCCACCAGTGATTTATCCAGCGGGGGCCTCACAGATACGCAGTATTTT
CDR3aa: CATSDLSSGGLTDTQYF

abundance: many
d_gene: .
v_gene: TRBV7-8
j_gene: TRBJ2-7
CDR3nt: TGTGCCAGCAGCCCCCAGGGGTTCGAGCAGTACTTC
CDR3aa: CASSPQGFEQYF

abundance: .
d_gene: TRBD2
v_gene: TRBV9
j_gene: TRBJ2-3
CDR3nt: TGTGCCAGCAGCGGGCTCGGGGGGGGCACAGATACGCAGTATTTT
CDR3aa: CASSGLGGGTDTQYF

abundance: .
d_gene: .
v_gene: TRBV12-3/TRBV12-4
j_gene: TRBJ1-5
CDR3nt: TGTGCCAGCAGTGGGAGGATGCGGCAGCCCCAGCATTTT
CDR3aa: CASSGRMRQPQHF

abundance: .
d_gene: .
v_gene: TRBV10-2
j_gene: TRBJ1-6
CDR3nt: TGCGCCAGCAGTGAGTGGGCCGCCACCCAACCCCTCCACTTT
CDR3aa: CASSEWAATQPLHF

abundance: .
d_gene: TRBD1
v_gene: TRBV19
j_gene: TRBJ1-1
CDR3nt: TGTGCCAGTAGTCACAGGGGTGAGAACACTGAAGCTTTCTTT
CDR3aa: CASSHRGENTEAFF

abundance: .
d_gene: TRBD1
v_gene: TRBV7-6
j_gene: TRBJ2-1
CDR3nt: TGTGCCAGCAGCTTAATCGCCCAGGGGGACAATGAGCAGTTCTTC
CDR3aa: CASSLIAQGDNEQFF

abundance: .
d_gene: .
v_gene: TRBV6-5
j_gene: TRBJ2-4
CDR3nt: TGTGCCAGCAACCTCCGCGCGGTGGCCAAAAACATTCAGTACTTC
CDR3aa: CASNLRAVAKNIQYF

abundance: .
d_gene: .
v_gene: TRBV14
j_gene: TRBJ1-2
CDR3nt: TGTGCCAGCAGTCAGACGAGACAGATCTATGGCTACACCTTC
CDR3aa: CASSQTRQIYGYTF

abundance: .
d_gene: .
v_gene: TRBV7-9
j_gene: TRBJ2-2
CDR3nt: TGTGCCAGCAGCTGGAACAGGGTTACCGGGGAGCTGTTTTTT
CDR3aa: CASSWNRVTGELFF

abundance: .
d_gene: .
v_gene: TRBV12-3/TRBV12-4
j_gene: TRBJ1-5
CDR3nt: TGTGCCATTACGACAGATAGCAATCAGCCCCAGCATTTT
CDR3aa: CAITTDSNQPQHF